The following is a T cell receptor beta chain sequence with its context. Its antigen is as yet unknown. The trim removed 2 bases at V and 2 bases at J, leaving 2 bases unmatched. The V gene's germline CDR1 is SNHLY and CDR2 FYNNEI. CDR3 length: 15 amino acids. The record originates from a study of T-cell memory formation after mild COVID-19. Each CDR3 protein gets one entry after TCRdb re-called the 5' RACE reads with MiXCR. The sample comprises a few hundred thousand distinct CDR3 sequences, approximately 15% of which are singletons, and roughly 21% rests with the top ten. Whole-study results and caveats: Clones contracting over day 15 to 85 were CD4/CD8 balanced, with later expanders leaning CD4+. Shrinking CD4+ clones resided mostly in CM and EM, and CD8+ ones in EMRA.

The chain employs TRBV2 and TRBJ2-3; TRBD2 agrees at 9 bases. This TCR came from a man aged 18 to 29 who had mild COVID-19 (a few samples of this study predate the infection). Cell type and time point are not known. The sequencing input was PBMCs or a T cell subset sorted from them (not recorded which). The CDR3 nucleotides read TGTGCCAGCAGTGAAAGCGGGGGGTTCACAGATACGCAGTATTTT. This encodes CASSESGGFTDTQYF.